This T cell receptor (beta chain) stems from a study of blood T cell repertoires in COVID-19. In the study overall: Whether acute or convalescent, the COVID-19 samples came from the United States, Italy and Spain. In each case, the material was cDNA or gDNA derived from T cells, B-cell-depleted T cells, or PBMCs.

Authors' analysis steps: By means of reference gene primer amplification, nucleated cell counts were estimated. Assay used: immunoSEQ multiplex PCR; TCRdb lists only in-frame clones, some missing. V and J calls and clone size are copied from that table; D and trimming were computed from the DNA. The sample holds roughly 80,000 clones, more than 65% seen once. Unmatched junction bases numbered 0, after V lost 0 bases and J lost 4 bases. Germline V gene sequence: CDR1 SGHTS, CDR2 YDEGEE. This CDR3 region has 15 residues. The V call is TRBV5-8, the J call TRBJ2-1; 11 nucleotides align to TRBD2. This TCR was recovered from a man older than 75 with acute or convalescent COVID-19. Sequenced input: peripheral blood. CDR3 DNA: TGTGCCAGCAGCTTGGGACTAGCGGGGTACAATGAGCAGTTCTTC. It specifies CASSLGLAGYNEQFF.